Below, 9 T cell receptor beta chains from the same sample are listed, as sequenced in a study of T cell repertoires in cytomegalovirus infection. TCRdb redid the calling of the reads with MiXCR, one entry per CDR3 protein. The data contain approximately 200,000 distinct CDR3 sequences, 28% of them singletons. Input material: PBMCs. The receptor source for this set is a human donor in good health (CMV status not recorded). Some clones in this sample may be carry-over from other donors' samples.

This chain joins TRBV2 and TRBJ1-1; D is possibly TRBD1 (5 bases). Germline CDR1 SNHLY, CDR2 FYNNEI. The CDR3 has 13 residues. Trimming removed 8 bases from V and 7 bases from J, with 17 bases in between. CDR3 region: CASRLTGNGEAFF. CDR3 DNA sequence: TGTGCCAGCCGCCTTACAGGCAACGGTGAAGCTTTCTTT.

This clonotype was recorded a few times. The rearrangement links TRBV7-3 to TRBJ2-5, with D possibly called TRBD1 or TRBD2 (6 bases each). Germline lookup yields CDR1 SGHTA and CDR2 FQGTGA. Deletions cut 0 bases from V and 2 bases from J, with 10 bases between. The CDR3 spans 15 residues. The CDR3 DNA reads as TGTGCCAGCAGCTTAACGGGGGCGGGGCAAGAGACCCAGTACTTC. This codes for CASSLTGAGQETQYF.

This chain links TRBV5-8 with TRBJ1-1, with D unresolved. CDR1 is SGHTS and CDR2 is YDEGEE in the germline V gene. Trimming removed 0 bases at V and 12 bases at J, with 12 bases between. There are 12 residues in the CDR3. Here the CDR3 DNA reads TGTGCCAGCAGCTTGGCAGCACTCCAATCTTTCTTT. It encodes CASSLAALQSFF.

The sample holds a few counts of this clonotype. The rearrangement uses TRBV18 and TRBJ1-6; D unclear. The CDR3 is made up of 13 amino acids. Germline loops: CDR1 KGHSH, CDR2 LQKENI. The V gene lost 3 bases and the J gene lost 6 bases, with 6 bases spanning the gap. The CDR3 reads CASSPDFNSPLHF. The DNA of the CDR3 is TGTGCCAGCTCACCTGATTTTAATTCACCCCTCCACTTT.

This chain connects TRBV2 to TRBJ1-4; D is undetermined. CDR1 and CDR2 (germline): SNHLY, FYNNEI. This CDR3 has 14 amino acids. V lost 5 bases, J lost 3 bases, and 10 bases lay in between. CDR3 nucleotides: TGTGCCAGCAGTCCCCAGGACTCTAATGAAAAACTGTTTTTT. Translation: CASSPQDSNEKLFF. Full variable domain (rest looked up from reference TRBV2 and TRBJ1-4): EPEVTQTPSHQVTQMGQEVILRCVPISNHLYFYWYRQILGQKVEFLVSFYNNEISEKSEIFDDQFSVERPDGSNFTLKIRSTKLEDSAMYFCASSPQDSNEKLFFGSGTQLSVL.

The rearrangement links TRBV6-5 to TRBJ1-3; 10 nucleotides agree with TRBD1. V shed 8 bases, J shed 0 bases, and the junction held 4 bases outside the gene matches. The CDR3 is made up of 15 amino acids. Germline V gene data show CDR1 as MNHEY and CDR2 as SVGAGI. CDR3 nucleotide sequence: TGTGCCAGCCGGACAGGGGGTGTCTCTGGAAACACCATATATTTT. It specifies CASRTGGVSGNTIYF.

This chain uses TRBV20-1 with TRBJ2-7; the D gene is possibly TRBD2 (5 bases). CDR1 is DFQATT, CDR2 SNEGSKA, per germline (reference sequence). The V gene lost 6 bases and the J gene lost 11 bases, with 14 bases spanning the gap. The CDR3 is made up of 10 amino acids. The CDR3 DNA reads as TGCAGTGCGGAGTTGGGAGTCGAGTACTTC. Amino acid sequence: CSAELGVEYF.

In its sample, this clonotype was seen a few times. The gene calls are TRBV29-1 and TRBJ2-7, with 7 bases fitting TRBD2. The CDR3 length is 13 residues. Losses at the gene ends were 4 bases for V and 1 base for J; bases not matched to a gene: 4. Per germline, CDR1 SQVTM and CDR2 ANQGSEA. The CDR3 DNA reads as TGCAGCGTTGCTGCGGGGGAATCCTACGAGCAGTACTTC. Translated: CSVAAGESYEQYF.

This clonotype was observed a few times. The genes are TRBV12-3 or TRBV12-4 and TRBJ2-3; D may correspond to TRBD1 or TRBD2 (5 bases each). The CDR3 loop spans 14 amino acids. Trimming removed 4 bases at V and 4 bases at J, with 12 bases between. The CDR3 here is CASSSDEGSDTQYF. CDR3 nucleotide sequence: TGTGCCAGCAGTTCCGATGAGGGGTCAGATACGCAGTATTTT.